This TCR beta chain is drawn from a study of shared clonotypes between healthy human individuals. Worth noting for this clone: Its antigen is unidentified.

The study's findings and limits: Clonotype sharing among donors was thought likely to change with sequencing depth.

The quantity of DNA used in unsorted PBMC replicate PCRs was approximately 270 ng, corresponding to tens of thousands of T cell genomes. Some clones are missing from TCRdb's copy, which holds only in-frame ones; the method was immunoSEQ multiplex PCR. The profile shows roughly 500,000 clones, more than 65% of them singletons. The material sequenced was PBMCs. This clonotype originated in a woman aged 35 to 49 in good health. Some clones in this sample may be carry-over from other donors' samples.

The CDR3 loop is CASSLDGRTVGSTDTQYF. The CDR3 coding sequence is TGCGCCAGCAGCTTGGACGGGAGAACCGTGGGTAGCACAGATACGCAGTATTTT. The genes are TRBV5-1 and TRBJ2-3, with D possibly matching TRBD2 (6 bases). The germline V and J ends were trimmed by 0 bases and 0 bases, with 17 bases remaining between them. The CDR3 sequence is 18 residues long. Germline assignment: CDR1 SGHRS and CDR2 YFSETQ.